This T cell receptor beta chain stems from a study of cytomegalovirus exposure and HLA in healthy donors. Study-wide findings and caveats: As immune exposure information, only CMV serostatus was available.

This CDR3 region has 14 residues. CDR1 SGHTA and CDR2 FQGNSA come from the germline V gene. J lost 8 bases, V lost 4 bases, and 7 bases had no gene match. Comment on this clone: Its antigen is still unknown.

PCR amplification relied on 60 Vbeta primers (plus 13 Jbeta primers). Using immunoSEQ multiplex PCR, the repertoire was profiled, and TCRdb retains in-frame clones only, with some absent. The sample gives roughly 180,000 clones, around 77% of which show up once; 1.9% is in the top ten. This sequence was found in a woman in her 30s in good health and CMV-seronegative. J is TRBJ1-4 and V is TRBV7-2; 7 bases match TRBD1. Sequenced input: PBMCs. CDR3 in amino acids: CASSSRTGREKLFF. Here the CDR3 DNA reads TGTGCCAGCAGCTCTCGGACAGGAAGGGAAAAACTGTTTTTT.